The 28 T cell receptor beta chains below were found in one sample sequenced in a study of human T cells and chemical hapten exposure. The time point denotes: patch test 3, about 24 weeks after DPC sensitization. The sample's treatment: therapeutic diphenylcyclopropenone sensitization with weekly scalp DPC. TCRdb redid the calling of the RACE reads with MiXCR, one entry per CDR3 protein. The table lists fewer than 200,000 distinct CDR3 sequences, about 30% of them singletons. Sequences were derived from whole blood, sampled in connection with sensitization to the hapten diphenylcyclopropenone (DPC). The receptors were gathered from a woman aged 18-29 years with alopecia areata. Some clones in this sample may be carry-over from other donors' samples.

This clonotype has more than one count but fewer than ten. The genes are TRBV27 and TRBJ1-1; D is unresolved. CDR3 length: 13 residues. Germline CDR1 MNHEY, CDR2 SMNVEV (reference sequence). Trimming removed 5 bases from V and 2 bases from J, with 9 bases in between. CDR3 sequence: CASSPSLNTEAFF. The CDR3 coding sequence is TGTGCCAGCAGTCCGAGTCTAAACACTGAAGCTTTCTTT.

This clonotype was seen many times. The rearrangement joins TRBV20-1 to TRBJ1-5, with D uncertain. V lost 3 bases and J 11 bases, leaving 14 bases between the germline ends. The CDR3 runs to 12 residues. The germline CDR1 and CDR2 sequences are DFQATT and SNEGSKA (reference sequence). The CDR3: CSARADIQAQHF. The CDR3 DNA reads as TGCAGTGCTAGGGCCGACATCCAAGCCCAGCATTTT.

Concerning this clonotype itself: At one boundary the junction diverges from the germline segment, which might be a read error. This chain uses TRBV4-2 with TRBJ2-3; 9 nucleotides align to TRBD2. This CDR3 contains 12 residues. Germline assignment: CDR1 LGHNA and CDR2 YNFKEQ. The CDR3 reads CGASGDTDTQYF. For the CDR3, the DNA is TGCGGGGCTAGCGGGGACACAGATACGCAGTATTTT.

The rearrangement links TRBV12-3 or TRBV12-4 to TRBJ2-3, with 9 bases fitting TRBD1. The J segment lost 3 bases and the V segment lost 5 bases, leaving 3 bases of the junction unmatched. The CDR3 is made up of 14 amino acids. Written as DNA, the CDR3 is TGTGCCAGCAGTACGACAGGGGGAACAGATACGCAGTATTTT. It is translated as CASSTTGGTDTQYF.

The chain links TRBV7-9 to TRBJ1-6; tentative D call: TRBD1 (5 bases). V was shortened by 3 bases and J by 9 bases, with 15 bases between the two germline ends. Germline V gene data show CDR1 as SEHNR and CDR2 as FQNEAQ (reference sequence). This CDR3 is built from 15 residues. The chain's CDR3 is CASSFGDSSGSPLHF. CDR3 nucleotide sequence: TGTGCCAGCAGCTTTGGAGACAGCAGCGGTTCACCCCTCCACTTT.

This clonotype came up a few times. The rearrangement links TRBV9 to TRBJ2-5; no definite D call. The V gene's germline CDR1 is SGDLS and CDR2 YYNGEE. Trimming took off 0 bases at V and 6 bases at J, with 15 bases between the two ends. The CDR3 loop spans 15 amino acids. The chain's CDR3 is CASSVDYNLLQTQYF. The CDR3 nucleotides read TGTGCCAGCAGCGTAGATTACAACTTACTACAGACCCAGTACTTC.

J is TRBJ2-1 and V is TRBV7-2, with D possibly matching TRBD2 (5 bases). Trimming pared 7 bases from V and 9 bases from J, leaving 16 bases between. This CDR3 has 13 amino acids. Germline V gene lookup returns CDR1 SGHTA and CDR2 FQGNSA. The CDR3 sequence: CASTPVEGFEQFF. The DNA of the CDR3 is TGTGCCAGCACACCCGTTGAGGGATTTGAGCAGTTCTTC.

This clonotype was seen more than once but under ten times. The chain employs TRBV7-6 and TRBJ2-1, with D perhaps assigned TRBD1 or TRBD2 (5 bases each). Trimming removed 3 bases at V and 6 bases at J, with 12 bases between. Germline V gene sequence: CDR1 SGHVS, CDR2 FNYEAQ. This CDR3 spans 14 amino acids. CDR3 in amino acids: CASSFSGGSNEQFF. CDR3 sequence (DNA): TGTGCCAGCAGCTTTAGTGGGGGAAGCAATGAGCAGTTCTTC.

This clonotype was seen repeatedly, ten times or more. This chain uses TRBV5-1 with TRBJ1-2, with a possible D match to TRBD1 (5 bases). Germline V gene sequence: CDR1 SGHRS, CDR2 YFSETQ. The CDR3 is made up of 15 amino acids. Trimming left V 4 bases short and J 4 bases short, with 17 bases between. The CDR3 reads CASSPTPGLAYGYTF. The CDR3 DNA reads as TGCGCCAGCAGCCCCACTCCGGGACTGGCCTATGGCTACACCTTC. Full variable domain (rest looked up from reference TRBV5-1 and TRBJ1-2): KAGVTQTPRYLIKTRGQQVTLSCSPISGHRSVSWYQQTPGQGLQFLFEYFSETQRNKGNFPGRFSGRQFSNSRSEMNVSTLELGDSALYLCASSPTPGLAYGYTFGSGTRLTVV.

V gene TRBV5-1 combines with J gene TRBJ2-7; 9 bases map to TRBD2. This CDR3 contains 16 residues. From germline, CDR1 is SGHRS and CDR2 YFSETQ. The ends lost 1 base at V and 0 bases at J; junction bases unmatched: 5. The CDR3 region has the DNA TGCGCCAGCAGCTTGTTACTAGCGGGTTACTCCTACGAGCAGTACTTC. Amino acid sequence: CASSLLLAGYSYEQYF. Together with reference TRBV5-1 and TRBJ2-7, the CDR3 gives the full variable domain: KAGVTQTPRYLIKTRGQQVTLSCSPISGHRSVSWYQQTPGQGLQFLFEYFSETQRNKGNFPGRFSGRQFSNSRSEMNVSTLELGDSALYLCASSLLLAGYSYEQYFGPGTRLTVT.

The rearrangement uses TRBV6-5 and TRBJ1-2; possibly TRBD1 for D (5 bases). Germline CDR1 MNHEY, CDR2 SVGAGI. Trimming removed 8 bases at V and 4 bases at J, with 11 bases between. The CDR3 totals 12 residues. The CDR3: CASVSGVYGYTF. In nucleotides, the CDR3 is TGTGCCAGCGTATCGGGGGTCTATGGCTACACCTTC.

This clonotype has just a few counts. The V call is TRBV29-1, the J call TRBJ1-2; 9 bases match TRBD1. V was pared by 1 base and J by 4 bases, with 10 bases of the junction left unmatched. Germline assignment: CDR1 SQVTM and CDR2 ANQGSEA. The CDR3 runs 16 residues. For the CDR3, the DNA is TGCAGCGTTGAAGTTCGGACAGGGGAGAGGGGCTATGGCTACACCTTC. Its protein is CSVEVRTGERGYGYTF.

This clonotype was seen a few times. The chain has TRBV3-1 and TRBJ2-7; TRBD2 matches 9 bases. The V segment lost 4 bases and the J segment 5 bases; nucleotides outside the gene matches: 9. The CDR3 is made up of 15 amino acids. Germline CDR1 and CDR2: LGHDT and YNNKEL (reference sequence). The CDR3 reads CASSRQREVAHEQYF. CDR3 DNA: TGTGCCAGCAGCCGCCAGCGGGAGGTCGCCCACGAGCAGTACTTC.

This chain connects TRBV15 to TRBJ2-3; D is perhaps TRBD1 (6 bases). CDR1 and CDR2 from the germline V gene are LNHNV and YYDKDF (reference sequence). V dropped 1 base and J dropped 1 base, with 12 bases sitting between them. CDR3 length: 16 residues. The CDR3, as DNA: TGTGCCACCAGCAGAGGAGGACAGACCCGCACAGATACGCAGTATTTT. Protein product: CATSRGGQTRTDTQYF.

This clonotype was picked up a small number of times. The chain employs TRBV29-1 and TRBJ2-7; D remains unclear. CDR1 and CDR2 from the germline V gene are SQVTM and ANQGSEA. The V end lost 1 base, the J end lost 4 bases, and 8 bases lay between the germline ends. The CDR3 is 12 residues long. In nucleotides, the CDR3 is TGCAGCGTTGAAGTCCCCCCTTACGAGCAGTACTTC. Residues: CSVEVPPYEQYF.

The chain combines TRBV5-1 with TRBJ1-1; 8 positions agree with TRBD1. The J segment lost 8 bases and the V segment lost 3 bases, leaving 9 bases of the junction unmatched. CDR3 length: 14 amino acids. The germline gives CDR1 SGHRS, CDR2 YFSETQ. In nucleotides, the CDR3 is TGCGCCAGCAGCTCTCTCCCTAACAGGGGGGAAGCTTTCTTT. Translation: CASSSLPNRGEAFF.

The chain recombines TRBV2 with TRBJ2-7, with D perhaps TRBD1 or TRBD2 (6 bases each). The CDR3 runs 14 residues. Germline V CDR1 and CDR2: SNHLY, FYNNEI. Trimming took 8 bases from V and 6 from J, leaving 20 bases between them. In nucleotides, the CDR3 is TGTGCCAGCGGAGACAGGTTTCGACTAGGCGAGCAGTACTTC. Protein sequence: CASGDRFRLGEQYF.

As concerns this clonotype: A much larger clone lies a single base off, so this may be a read error. V usage is TRBV7-6 and J usage is TRBJ1-1; D is perhaps TRBD1 (6 bases). Germline values: CDR1 SGHVS, CDR2 FNYEAQ. The CDR3 loop spans 15 amino acids. As DNA, the CDR3 is TGTGCCAGCAGCTTAGGGGCGGACAGTAACATTGAAGCTTTCTTT. Translated, it gives CASSLGADSNIEAFF.

The V call is TRBV2, the J call TRBJ2-2, with TRBD1 matching 9 bases. CDR3 size: 14 residues. The germline gives CDR1 SNHLY, CDR2 FYNNEI. V gave up 6 bases and J gave up 7 bases; unmatched junction bases: 6. CDR3 region: CASSRDRDVGELFF. The CDR3 bases are TGTGCCAGCAGCCGGGACAGGGATGTCGGGGAGCTGTTTTTT.

The rearrangement joins TRBV4-1 to TRBJ2-4; no clear D gene. Per germline, CDR1 MGHRA and CDR2 YSYEKL. This CDR3 contains 15 residues. Between the trimmed V and J ends, which lost 3 bases and 3 bases, there was a span of 12 bases. The CDR3 spells CASSQLSSGKNIQYF. The DNA for the CDR3 is TGCGCCAGCAGCCAGCTTTCCTCGGGCAAAAACATTCAGTACTTC.

CDR3 nucleotides: TGTGCCAGCAGCCAAGATAGGGTCGGACAGAGCACAGATACGCAGTATTTT. It encodes CASSQDRVGQSTDTQYF. The chain is built from TRBV3-1 and TRBJ2-3, with a weak D call TRBD1 (6 bases). This CDR3 is built from 17 residues. Trimming removed 0 bases from V and 0 bases from J, with 13 bases in between. Per germline, CDR1 LGHDT and CDR2 YNNKEL (reference sequence).

This clonotype turned up a few times. The chain is built from TRBV5-1 and TRBJ2-5; TRBD1 aligns across 8 bases. The CDR3 is 14 amino acids. From germline, CDR1 is SGHRS and CDR2 YFSETQ. V gave up 2 bases and J gave up 3 bases; unmatched junction bases: 3. CDR3 nucleotides: TGCGCCAGCAGCTTTCTGGACAGGGAAGAGACCCAGTACTTC. Protein: CASSFLDREETQYF.

The chain recombines TRBV6-1 with TRBJ2-6, with D uncertain. Germline V gene lookup returns CDR1 MNHNS and CDR2 SASEGT. The CDR3 contains 15 residues. Trimming pared 9 bases from V and 0 bases from J, leaving 12 bases between. CDR3 protein: CASHPQSSGANVLTF. CDR3 coding DNA: TGTGCCAGTCATCCGCAAAGCTCTGGGGCCAACGTCCTGACTTTC.

V is TRBV5-5 and J is TRBJ1-5; no reliable D call. V was cut by 2 bases and J by 3 bases, with 6 bases left in between. The CDR3 totals 13 residues. Germline CDR1 reads SGHKS; CDR2 reads YYEKEE (reference sequence). The CDR3 loop reads CASSFEPNQPQHF. In DNA form, the CDR3 reads TGTGCCAGCAGCTTTGAACCCAATCAGCCCCAGCATTTT.

This chain links TRBV10-3 with TRBJ1-1; D possibly corresponds to TRBD1 (5 bases). The CDR3 sequence is 13 residues long. Trimming removed 8 bases at V and 2 bases at J, with 12 bases between. Germline CDR1 and CDR2: ENHRY and SYGVKD. The CDR3 coding sequence is TGTGCCATCCGGGGGAACGACAACACTGAAGCTTTCTTT. It encodes CAIRGNDNTEAFF.

This clonotype was recorded a few times. The gene calls are TRBV20-1 and TRBJ1-1; D gene unclear. V shed 0 bases and J shed 8 bases, with 16 bases lying between them. CDR1 and CDR2 (germline): DFQATT, SNEGSKA (reference sequence). This CDR3 is 14 amino acids long. CDR3 bases: TGCAGTGCTAGAGATCTTCGAGTAGGGCAGGAAGCTTTCTTT. Its protein product is CSARDLRVGQEAFF.

V and J are TRBV11-2 and TRBJ1-2; D ambiguous. V shed 6 bases and J shed 2 bases, with 13 bases lying between them. The germline V gene has CDR1 SGHAT and CDR2 FQNNGV. The CDR3 sequence is 14 residues long. The CDR3 sequence: CASSSLRSNYGYTF. DNA of the CDR3: TGTGCCAGCAGTTCCCTCAGGTCGAACTATGGCTACACCTTC.

This clonotype was counted many times. The chain joins TRBV29-1 to TRBJ1-1; weak D call: TRBD1 (5 bases). Germline assignment: CDR1 SQVTM and CDR2 ANQGSEA. This CDR3 comprises 11 residues. V was clipped by 6 bases and J by 5 bases, with 10 bases between them. CDR3 in DNA: TGCAGCGTGGGGGGGGGGACTGAAGCTTTCTTT. This gives the protein CSVGGGTEAFF.